This T cell receptor beta chain was found in a study of cytomegalovirus exposure and HLA in healthy donors. Between the trimmed V and J ends, which lost 0 bases and 0 bases, there was a span of 9 bases. CDR3 size: 16 residues. Germline V gene sequence: CDR1 LGHNA, CDR2 YSLEER. Whereas donors were nominally healthy upon sampling, unrecorded immune exposures were probable. The study, taken as a whole, reports: An ancestry cluster, one associated with Asian ancestry, reportedly showed fewer N-insertions than the 666-donor mean in a later analysis. In a later analysis, compared with equally common non-associated chains, HLA-associated beta chains were more expanded.

Amplification used 60 Vbeta primers and 13 Jbeta primers. The data were produced by immunoSEQ multiplex PCR, yet TCRdb's version contains in-frame clones alone and is incomplete. The table shows about 160,000 clones, with roughly 85% occurring only once. This clone has more than one count but fewer than ten. The antigen is not known. This receptor was obtained from a man younger than 45 in good health and CMV-seronegative. V and J are TRBV4-3 and TRBJ1-3, with D maybe TRBD1 (5 bases). Sequenced material: PBMCs. Here the CDR3 DNA reads TGCGCCAGCAGCCAAGATCTAGGGGACTCTGGAAACACCATATATTTT. Protein product: CASSQDLGDSGNTIYF.